This TCR beta chain was sequenced for a study of blood T cells in healthy people across ages. Next came a second PCR, run for roughly 6 to 11 cycles, which used a sample-barcoded 5' primer along with a J-beta primer mix. The authors tagged each cDNA molecule using a template-switch adaptor with 12 random nucleotides. Sequencing recovered at least 3 million CDR3-containing paired-end reads from each sample. Using its own MiXCR run on the 5' RACE reads, TCRdb lists one record per CDR3 protein. The sample lists some 370,000 distinct CDR3 sequences, more than 45% occurring once. This clonotype was found once. Its specificity is not known. Study-wide points: In these data, TCR beta diversity tracked strongly with naive T cell percentage.

The material sequenced was blood. The source is a man aged 55 to 69 in good health.

The CDR3 DNA follows: TGTGCCACCAGTGATCCCAAGGGACAGGGGAGAGATACGCAGTATTTT. Its protein product is CATSDPKGQGRDTQYF. V and J are TRBV24-1 and TRBJ2-3; 10 nucleotides agree with TRBD1. In germline, CDR1 is KGHDR, CDR2 SFDVKD. Losses at the gene ends were 3 bases for V and 5 bases for J; bases not matched to a gene: 7. The CDR3 is 16 residues long.